The 13 T cell receptor beta chains given below trace back to one sample, sequenced in a study of Graves' ophthalmopathy and Graves' hyperthyroidism. Amplification of TCR beta CDR3 regions used RNA transcripts. First-round RT-PCR used HTBI primers; second-round multiplex PCR followed. Each CDR3 protein is one row after TCRdb ran MiXCR on the multiplex PCR reads. The table shows about 700,000 distinct CDR3 sequences, with roughly 41% occurring only once. The sequenced material came from peripheral blood. These receptors were obtained from an adult man with Graves' ophthalmopathy.

Worth noting for this clonotype: Possible read error: a much larger clone is one base away. This chain joins TRBV24-1 and TRBJ1-5; weak D call: TRBD1 (5 bases). This CDR3 has 15 amino acids. Germline V lookup: CDR1 KGHDR, CDR2 SFDVKD. The CDR3 here is CATSDHKLGDQSQHF. Written as DNA, the CDR3 is TGTGCCACCAGTGACCATAAGCTGGGGGATCAGTCCCAGCATTTT.

The rearrangement joins TRBV7-2 to TRBJ2-7; 15 nucleotides match TRBD2. Germline V gives CDR1 SGHTA, CDR2 FQGNSA. This CDR3 has 16 residues. V trimming: 4 bases; J trimming: 5 bases; junction bases outside the gene matches: 6. CDR3 coding DNA: TGTGCCAGCAGCTGGACTAGCGGGAGGGCCAGCAACGAGCAGTACTTC. This codes for CASSWTSGRASNEQYF.

This clonotype was counted only a few times. The chain employs TRBV20-1 and TRBJ1-5; TRBD1 aligns across 8 bases. V dropped 3 bases and J dropped 3; count of bases not matched to a gene: 13. The CDR3 length is 17 residues. The germline V gene encodes CDR1 DFQATT and CDR2 SNEGSKA (reference sequence). This CDR3 is CSASDGQGISANQPQHF. The CDR3 DNA sequence: TGCAGTGCTAGTGATGGACAGGGAATATCCGCCAATCAGCCCCAGCATTTT.

This clonotype was recorded at least ten times. The CDR3 is CASSLGGLGNQPQHF. CDR3 nucleotide sequence: TGTGCCAGCAGCTTAGGGGGACTCGGCAATCAGCCCCAGCATTTT. The chain couples TRBV7-9 to TRBJ1-5; weak D call: TRBD1 (5 bases). V was trimmed by 1 base and J by 2 bases, leaving 9 bases between them. The CDR3 has 15 amino acids. Germline V lookup: CDR1 SEHNR, CDR2 FQNEAQ (reference sequence).

Ten or more counts support this clonotype. The rearrangement joins TRBV7-6 to TRBJ1-6, with TRBD1 matching over 7 bases. The J segment lost 5 bases and the V segment lost 0 bases, leaving 4 bases of the junction unmatched. Per germline, CDR1 SGHVS and CDR2 FNYEAQ. The CDR3 is made up of 16 amino acids. The CDR3 DNA is TGTGCCAGCAGCTTAGCGGGGACAGCAAATAATTCACCCCTCCACTTT. Translating it yields CASSLAGTANNSPLHF.

V gene TRBV5-6 combines with J gene TRBJ1-2, with 8 bases identical to TRBD1. The CDR3 is 15 residues long. J gave up 2 bases and V 1 base, and 4 bases lay outside the gene matches. The germline V gene has CDR1 SGHDT and CDR2 YYEEEE. CDR3 in amino acids: CASSLRTGQNYGYTF. In DNA form, the CDR3 reads TGTGCCAGCAGCTTGAGGACAGGGCAGAACTATGGCTACACCTTC.

This clonotype was seen at least ten times. This sequence joins TRBV2 and TRBJ2-7; 8 bases align to TRBD1. Trimming at V came to 6 bases and at J to 2 bases, leaving 6 bases not matched to a gene. The CDR3 is 14 amino acids. Germline V gene lookup returns CDR1 SNHLY and CDR2 FYNNEI. As DNA, the CDR3 is TGTGCCAGCAGACCCGGGACAGGCACCTACGAGCAGTACTTC. Protein: CASRPGTGTYEQYF.

Ten or more counts support this clonotype. The chain links TRBV20-1 to TRBJ1-5; D perhaps matches TRBD1 (5 bases). V was trimmed by 0 bases and J by 3 bases, leaving 12 bases between them. This CDR3 has 15 residues. CDR1 and CDR2 (germline): DFQATT, SNEGSKA (reference sequence). DNA for the CDR3: TGCAGTGCTAGAGATTACGGGGCGTCCAATCAGCCCCAGCATTTT. It specifies CSARDYGASNQPQHF.

Comment on this clonotype: A much larger clone lies a single base off, so this may be a read error. V gene TRBV10-3 combines with J gene TRBJ2-2, with D unresolved. The CDR3 has 13 amino acids. The V gene lost 8 bases and the J gene lost 6 bases, with 13 bases spanning the gap. Looked up from germline, CDR1 is ENHRY and CDR2 is SYGVKD. CDR3 sequence: CAIGEDTSGELFF. As DNA, the CDR3 is TGTGCCATCGGCGAGGATACATCCGGGGAGCTGTTTTTT.

This clonotype was counted ten times or more. The rearrangement links TRBV7-9 to TRBJ1-2, with D possibly being TRBD1 (5 bases). CDR1 and CDR2 from the germline V gene are SEHNR and FQNEAQ (reference sequence). This CDR3 has 14 residues. Trimming took off 5 bases at V and 6 bases at J, with 16 bases between the two ends. The CDR3 region is CASSGRQLEDGYTF. CDR3 DNA sequence: TGTGCCAGCAGCGGCCGACAGCTAGAAGATGGCTACACCTTC.

The CDR3: CASGAGLAQETQYF. The CDR3 DNA reads as TGTGCCAGTGGTGCGGGATTGGCCCAAGAGACCCAGTACTTC. The chain employs TRBV24-1 and TRBJ2-5, with D possibly matching TRBD2 (6 bases). The V and J ends lost 11 bases and 1 base respectively, with 16 bases between them. Germline V gives CDR1 KGHDR, CDR2 SFDVKD. CDR3 length equals 14 residues.

This clonotype was recorded many times. As DNA, the CDR3 is TGTGCCATCAGTGAGTCCTGGACTACCGGGTACGAGCAGTACTTC. It translates to CAISESWTTGYEQYF. The chain combines TRBV10-3 with TRBJ2-7; D might be TRBD2 (6 bases). Trimming removed 0 bases from V and 4 bases from J, with 13 bases in between. Per germline, CDR1 ENHRY and CDR2 SYGVKD. The CDR3 length is 15 residues.

This clonotype appeared a few times. The rearrangement uses TRBV9 and TRBJ2-6; TRBD2 aligns across 7 bases. After removal of 5 bases from V and 2 bases from J, the junction contained 10 bases not matched to a gene. Germline V lookup: CDR1 SGDLS, CDR2 YYNGEE. This CDR3 comprises 17 residues. CDR3 DNA sequence: TGTGCCAGCAGTTACTCCCTGACTAGCACTGGGGCCAACGTCCTGACTTTC. Its translation is CASSYSLTSTGANVLTF.